The 2 T cell receptor beta chains below come from one sample, sequenced in a study of cytomegalovirus exposure and HLA in healthy donors. The assay was immunoSEQ multiplex PCR, and TCRdb's table has in-frame clones only and misses some. The profile shows 200,000 to 300,000 clones, 80% to 95% of them singletons. Sequencing was done on a sample of PBMCs. The source of these receptors is a woman aged 30 to 39 in good health and CMV-seronegative.

V and J are TRBV15 and TRBJ1-1, with TRBD1 as a possible D gene (5 bases). Germline V CDR1 and CDR2: LNHNV, YYDKDF (reference sequence). V lost 0 bases and J lost 3, with 14 bases in between. This CDR3 spans 16 amino acids. The chain's CDR3 is CATSREIQERDTEAFF. For the CDR3, the DNA is TGTGCCACCAGCAGAGAAATACAGGAAAGGGACACTGAAGCTTTCTTT.

The V call is TRBV6-5, the J call TRBJ2-7; 10 bases match TRBD1. Germline loops: CDR1 MNHEY, CDR2 SVGAGI. J gave up 5 bases and V 7 bases, and 8 bases lay outside the gene matches. The CDR3 length is 14 residues. CDR3 protein: CASTSGTGDHEQYF. Written as DNA, the CDR3 is TGTGCCAGCACCTCCGGGACAGGGGACCACGAGCAGTACTTC.